This TCR beta chain emerged from a study of PD-L1 blockade in urothelial cancer. Study-wide context: Starting at some point between 2014 and 2015, patients were given atezolizumab (1,200 mg intravenously every 3 weeks). At 3 weeks (second dose) and 6 weeks after starting treatment, blood was analyzed. Study-wide results and limits: For durable-benefit patients, tumor-associated blood clones expanded more at 3 weeks.

Disease in patients was locally advanced or metastatic urothelial carcinoma. CDR1 is SGHTA and CDR2 is FQGTGA in the germline V gene. The CDR3 has 13 amino acids. V lost 5 bases and J 7 bases, leaving 14 bases between the germline ends. The protocol was immunoSEQ multiplex PCR, while the TCRdb copy is restricted to in-frame clones and leaves out a portion. The sample carries around 45,000 clones, more than 70% recorded once. This clone was detected a few times. What it recognizes is unknown. The rearrangement joins TRBV7-3 to TRBJ1-1; D not resolved. The sequence came from a woman in her sixties or seventies with urothelial cancer. The input for sequencing was PBMCs, taken around atezolizumab (anti-PD-L1) treatment. Written as DNA, the CDR3 is TGTGCCAGCAGCCTTAATACAAGAAGTGAAGCTTTCTTT. This translates into CASSLNTRSEAFF. The whole variable domain, filled in from reference TRBV7-3 and TRBJ1-1, reads GAGVSQTPSNKVTEKGKYVELRCDPISGHTALYWYRQSLGQGPEFLIYFQGTGAADDSGLPNDRFFAVRPEGSVSTLKIQRTERGDSAVYLCASSLNTRSEAFFGQGTRLTVV.